The 20 T cell receptor beta chains presented below share a single source sample, sequenced in a study of monozygotic twins with inflammatory bowel disease. Reprocessing the 5' RACE reads, TCRdb reports a single entry for every CDR3 protein and omits DNA. The data show fewer than 400,000 distinct CDR3 sequences, and the top ten clones hold less than 6.5%. The sample taken for sequencing was blood. The receptors originated from a human donor with ulcerative colitis or Crohn's disease, or a healthy co-twin of an affected twin (not recorded which).

The chain recombines TRBV15 with TRBJ1-4; TCRdb returns TRBD1, unconfirmable since there is no DNA. This CDR3 comprises 13 residues. The germline V gene has CDR1 LNHNV and CDR2 YYDKDF (reference sequence). The CDR3 spells CATSRDPGEKLFF.

V usage is TRBV6-1 and J usage is TRBJ2-1. The germline gives CDR1 MNHNS, CDR2 SASEGT. The CDR3 is 16 amino acids. CDR3 sequence: CASSLKAGGSYNEQFF.

This chain's CDR3 is CASSGVGGVETQYF. The rearrangement joins TRBV5-1 to TRBJ2-5; TCRdb names TRBD1, which stays unverified in the absence of DNA. Germline V gene data show CDR1 as SGHRS and CDR2 as YFSETQ. The CDR3 runs 14 residues. Full variable domain (outside the CDR3, taken from reference TRBV5-1 and TRBJ2-5): KAGVTQTPRYLIKTRGQQVTLSCSPISGHRSVSWYQQTPGQGLQFLFEYFSETQRNKGNFPGRFSGRQFSNSRSEMNVSTLELGDSALYLCASSGVGGVETQYFGPGTRLLVL.

The rearrangement links TRBV20-1 to TRBJ2-7. CDR1 is DFQATT, CDR2 SNEGSKA, per germline (reference sequence). The CDR3 runs to 12 residues. The CDR3 here is CSGLVGGYEQYF.

The V gene is TRBV27, the J gene TRBJ2-3; TCRdb proposes TRBD1, but this gene call is untestable without DNA. The CDR3 has 14 amino acids. Germline values: CDR1 MNHEY, CDR2 SMNVEV (reference sequence). CDR3 region: CASSFTGAADTQYF.

V is TRBV28 and J is TRBJ2-3; no DNA is available, so the TRBD2 call from TCRdb remains unchecked. Per the germline V gene, CDR1 is MDHEN and CDR2 is SYDVKM. The CDR3 is 18 residues long. CDR3 sequence: CASSLYRLADVRTDTQYF.

The chain links TRBV3-1 to TRBJ2-2. The germline gives CDR1 LGHDT, CDR2 YNNKEL (reference sequence). The CDR3 is 14 amino acids. CDR3 loop: CASSQEIGTGELFF.

The chain couples TRBV7-2 to TRBJ2-7; no DNA is available, so the TRBD2 call from TCRdb remains unchecked. The CDR3 spans 11 residues. Germline loops: CDR1 SGHTA, CDR2 FQGNSA. The CDR3 sequence is CASSLMGAVYF.

V usage is TRBV5-1 and J usage is TRBJ2-7; TCRdb indicates TRBD2, and absent DNA this call remains unverified. The CDR3 is 15 amino acids. Per the germline V gene, CDR1 is SGHRS and CDR2 is YFSETQ. This chain's CDR3 is CASRDPGLNSYEQYF.

The chain recombines TRBV7-2 with TRBJ2-3; the TCRdb D gene call, TRBD1, has no DNA to confirm it. The CDR3 is made up of 16 amino acids. In germline, CDR1 is SGHTA, CDR2 FQGNSA. CDR3 sequence reads: CASSLEGNWPTDTQYF.

CDR3 sequence reads: CSPEEHFNTEAFF. The rearrangement uses TRBV20-1 and TRBJ1-1. Germline CDR1 DFQATT, CDR2 SNEGSKA (reference sequence). CDR3 length: 13 residues.

The chain is built from TRBV11-2 and TRBJ2-4; the D call from TCRdb, TRBD1, cannot be confirmed without DNA. Germline assignment: CDR1 SGHAT and CDR2 FQNNGV. The CDR3 runs to 16 residues. This CDR3 reads CASSLQGILAKNIQYF.

V usage is TRBV20-1 and J usage is TRBJ1-5; as DNA is missing, the TRBD1 call by TCRdb cannot be tested. Germline CDR1 is DFQATT and CDR2 is SNEGSKA (reference sequence). The CDR3 spans 14 residues. CDR3 loop: CSAKKGANNQPQHF.

The chain employs TRBV28 and TRBJ1-3; TCRdb names TRBD1, which stays unverified in the absence of DNA. Germline CDR1 is MDHEN and CDR2 is SYDVKM. The CDR3 is made up of 15 amino acids. CDR3 loop: CASRDSRISGNTIYF.

The gene calls are TRBV7-2 and TRBJ1-1; TCRdb names TRBD1, which stays unverified in the absence of DNA. The length of the CDR3 is 15 residues. Germline V lookup: CDR1 SGHTA, CDR2 FQGNSA. The CDR3 reads CASSSPQGGRTEAFF.

CDR3: CASSPPVAGTQYF. The V and J genes are TRBV9 and TRBJ2-3; TCRdb proposes TRBD1, but this gene call is untestable without DNA. The CDR3 spans 13 residues. The germline gives CDR1 SGDLS, CDR2 YYNGEE.

The V gene is TRBV20-1, the J gene TRBJ1-2. CDR1 and CDR2 (germline): DFQATT, SNEGSKA (reference sequence). This CDR3 contains 14 residues. Here the CDR3 reads CSAREEGLSNGYTF.

The chain joins TRBV6-5 to TRBJ1-5. Germline lookup yields CDR1 MNHEY and CDR2 SVGAGI. This CDR3 has 13 residues. The CDR3 is CASSSRHNQPQHF.

V usage is TRBV5-8 and J usage is TRBJ1-1. The CDR3 extends over 16 amino acids. The germline gives CDR1 SGHTS, CDR2 YDEGEE. The CDR3 region is CASSLQSLGMHTEAFF.

The V and J genes are TRBV24-1 and TRBJ2-5; TCRdb's D call, TRBD1, is unchecked because there is no DNA. The CDR3 sequence is 15 residues long. CDR1 and CDR2 from the germline V gene are KGHDR and SFDVKD. CDR3 residues: CATTPGVGGQETQYF.